The T cell receptor beta chain described here comes from a study of CD8+ T cells in alopecia areata. In regard to this clone: The target antigen is unknown.

Peripheral blood samples and lesional scalp punch biopsies were obtained from alopecia areata patients. CD4+ and CD8+ T cells were sorted from PBMCs stained for CD3, CD4 and CD8. The CDR3 has 17 amino acids. With 5 bases removed from V and 0 bases from J, the gap between germline ends came to 17 bases. Germline assignment: CDR1 PRHDT and CDR2 FYEKMQ (reference sequence). cDNA prepared by RNA extraction and subsequent reverse transcription served as the template for sequencing. Sequenced by immunoSEQ multiplex PCR; TCRdb stores in-frame clones only, minus some. Of approximately 98,000 clones detected, 55% to 70% appear once; the ten largest clones hold 23%. Study-level results: Lesional scalp exceeded normal scalp in clonality, especially in alopecia totalis/universalis.

What was sequenced was NKG2D-low CD8+ T cells sorted from blood. The TCR was taken from a human donor with alopecia areata. This chain links TRBV13 with TRBJ2-1; D might be TRBD2 (6 bases). DNA for the CDR3: TGTGCCAGCAGCATGATAAGTAGCGGAAGCTCCTACAATGAGCAGTTCTTC. Translation gives CASSMISSGSSYNEQFF. The full variable domain, rest sourced from reference TRBV13 and TRBJ2-1, is AAGVIQSPRHLIKEKRETATLKCYPIPRHDTVYWYQQGPGQDPQFLISFYEKMQSDKGSIPDRFSAQQFSDYHSELNMSSLELGDSALYFCASSMISSGSSYNEQFFGPGTRLTVL.